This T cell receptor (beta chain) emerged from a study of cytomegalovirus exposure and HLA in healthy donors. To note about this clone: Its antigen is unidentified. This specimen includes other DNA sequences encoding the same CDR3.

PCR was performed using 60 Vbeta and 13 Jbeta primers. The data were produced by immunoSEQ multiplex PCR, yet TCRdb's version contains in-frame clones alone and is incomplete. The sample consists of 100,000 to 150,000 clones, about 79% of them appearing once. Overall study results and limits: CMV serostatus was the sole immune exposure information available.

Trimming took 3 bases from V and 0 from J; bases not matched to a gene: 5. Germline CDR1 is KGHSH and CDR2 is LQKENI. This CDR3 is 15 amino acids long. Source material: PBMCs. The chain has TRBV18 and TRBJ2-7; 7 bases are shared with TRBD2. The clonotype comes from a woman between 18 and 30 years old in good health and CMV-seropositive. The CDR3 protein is CASSPLAAPSYEQYF. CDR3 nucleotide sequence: TGTGCCAGCTCACCGCTAGCGGCTCCCTCCTACGAGCAGTACTTC.